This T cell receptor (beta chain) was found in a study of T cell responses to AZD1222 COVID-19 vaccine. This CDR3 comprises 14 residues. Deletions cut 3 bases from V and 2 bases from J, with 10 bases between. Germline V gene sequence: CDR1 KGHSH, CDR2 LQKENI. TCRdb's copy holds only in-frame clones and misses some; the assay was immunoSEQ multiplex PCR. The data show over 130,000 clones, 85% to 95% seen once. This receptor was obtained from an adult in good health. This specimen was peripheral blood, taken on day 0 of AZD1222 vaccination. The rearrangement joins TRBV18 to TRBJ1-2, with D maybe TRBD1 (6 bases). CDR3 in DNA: TGTGCCAGCTCACCTGGGGGGCAAAACTATGGCTACACCTTC. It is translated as CASSPGGQNYGYTF. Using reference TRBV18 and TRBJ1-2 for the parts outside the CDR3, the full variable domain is NAGVMQNPRHLVRRRGQEARLRCSPMKGHSHVYWYRQLPEEGLKFMVYLQKENIIDESGMPKERFSAEFPKEGPSILRIQQVVRGDSAAYFCASSPGGQNYGYTFGSGTRLTVV.